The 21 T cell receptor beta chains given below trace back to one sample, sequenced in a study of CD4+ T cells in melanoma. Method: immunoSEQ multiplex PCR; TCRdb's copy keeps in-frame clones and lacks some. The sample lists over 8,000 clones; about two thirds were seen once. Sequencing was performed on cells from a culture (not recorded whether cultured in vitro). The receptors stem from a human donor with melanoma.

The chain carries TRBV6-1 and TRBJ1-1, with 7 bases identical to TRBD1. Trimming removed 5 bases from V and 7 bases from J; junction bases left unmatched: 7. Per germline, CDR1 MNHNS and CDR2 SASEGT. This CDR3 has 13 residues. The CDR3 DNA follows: TGTGCCAGCAGTCAAAAACAGGGGATTGAAGCTTTCTTT. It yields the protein CASSQKQGIEAFF.

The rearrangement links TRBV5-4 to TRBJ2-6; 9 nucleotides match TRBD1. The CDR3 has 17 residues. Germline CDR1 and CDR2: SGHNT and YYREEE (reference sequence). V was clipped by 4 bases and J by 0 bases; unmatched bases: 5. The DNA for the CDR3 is TGTGCCAGCAGCCGACAGGGGGTGGCCTCTGGGGCCAACGTCCTGACTTTC. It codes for CASSRQGVASGANVLTF.

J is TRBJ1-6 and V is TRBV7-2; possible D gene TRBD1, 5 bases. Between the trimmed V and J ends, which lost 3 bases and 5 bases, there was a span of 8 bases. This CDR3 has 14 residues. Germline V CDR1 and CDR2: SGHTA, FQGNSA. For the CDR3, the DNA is TGTGCCAGCAGCTTGCTAGGGGATAATTCACCCCTCCACTTT. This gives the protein CASSLLGDNSPLHF.

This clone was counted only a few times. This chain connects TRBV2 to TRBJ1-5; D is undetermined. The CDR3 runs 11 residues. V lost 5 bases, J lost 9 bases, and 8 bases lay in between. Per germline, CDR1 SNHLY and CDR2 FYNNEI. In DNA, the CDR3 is TGTGCCAGCAGTCTAGGGCTGCCCCAGCATTTT. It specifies CASSLGLPQHF.

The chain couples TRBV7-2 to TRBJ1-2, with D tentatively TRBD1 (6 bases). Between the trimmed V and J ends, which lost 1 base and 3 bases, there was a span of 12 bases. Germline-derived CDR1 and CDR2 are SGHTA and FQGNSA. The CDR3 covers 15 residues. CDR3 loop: CASSLVAGGYYGYTF. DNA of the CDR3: TGTGCCAGCAGCTTAGTCGCGGGGGGCTACTATGGCTACACCTTC.

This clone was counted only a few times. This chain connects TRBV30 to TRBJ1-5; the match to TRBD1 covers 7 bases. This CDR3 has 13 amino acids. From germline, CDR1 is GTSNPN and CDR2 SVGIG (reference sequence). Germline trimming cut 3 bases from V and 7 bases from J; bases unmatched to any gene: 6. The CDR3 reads CAWSRDSGQPQHF. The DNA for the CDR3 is TGTGCCTGGAGCCGGGACAGCGGGCAGCCCCAGCATTTT.

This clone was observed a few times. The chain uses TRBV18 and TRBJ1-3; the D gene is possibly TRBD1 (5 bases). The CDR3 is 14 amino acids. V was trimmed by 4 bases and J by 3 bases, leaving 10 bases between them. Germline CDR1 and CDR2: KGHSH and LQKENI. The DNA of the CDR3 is TGTGCCAGCTCACTGCAGGGAGGTGGAAACACCATATATTTT. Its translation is CASSLQGGGNTIYF.

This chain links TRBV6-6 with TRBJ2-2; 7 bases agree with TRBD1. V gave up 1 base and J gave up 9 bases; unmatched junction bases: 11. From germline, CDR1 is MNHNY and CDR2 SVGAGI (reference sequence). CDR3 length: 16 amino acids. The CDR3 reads CASSYFTVNRGWELFF. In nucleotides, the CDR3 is TGTGCCAGCAGTTACTTCACTGTGAACAGGGGTTGGGAGCTGTTTTTT.

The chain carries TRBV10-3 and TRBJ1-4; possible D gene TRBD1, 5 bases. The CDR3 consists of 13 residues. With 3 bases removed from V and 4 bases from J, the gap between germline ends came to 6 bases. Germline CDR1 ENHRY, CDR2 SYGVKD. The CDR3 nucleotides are TGTGCCATCAGTGACAGGGATAATGAAAAACTGTTTTTT. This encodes CAISDRDNEKLFF.

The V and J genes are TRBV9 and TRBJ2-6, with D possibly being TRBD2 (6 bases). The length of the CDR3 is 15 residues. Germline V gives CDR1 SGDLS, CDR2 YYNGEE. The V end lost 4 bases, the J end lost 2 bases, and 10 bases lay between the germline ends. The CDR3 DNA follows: TGTGCCAGCAGCAACCGCGGGACTGGGGCCAACGTCCTGACTTTC. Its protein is CASSNRGTGANVLTF.

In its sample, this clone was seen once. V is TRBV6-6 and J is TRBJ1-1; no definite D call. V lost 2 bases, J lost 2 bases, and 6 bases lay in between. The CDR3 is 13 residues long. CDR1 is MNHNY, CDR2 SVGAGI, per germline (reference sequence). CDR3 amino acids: CASSYGDNTEAFF. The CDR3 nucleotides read TGTGCCAGCAGTTACGGGGATAACACTGAAGCTTTCTTT.

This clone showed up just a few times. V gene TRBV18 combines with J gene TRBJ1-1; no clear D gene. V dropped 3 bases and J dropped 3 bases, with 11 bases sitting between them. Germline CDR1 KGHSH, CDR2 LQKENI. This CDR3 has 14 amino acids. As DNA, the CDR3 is TGTGCCAGCTCACCGCGGACGGATGACACTGAAGCTTTCTTT. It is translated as CASSPRTDDTEAFF. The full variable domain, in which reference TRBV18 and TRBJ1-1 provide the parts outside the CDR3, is NAGVMQNPRHLVRRRGQEARLRCSPMKGHSHVYWYRQLPEEGLKFMVYLQKENIIDESGMPKERFSAEFPKEGPSILRIQQVVRGDSAAYFCASSPRTDDTEAFFGQGTRLTVV.

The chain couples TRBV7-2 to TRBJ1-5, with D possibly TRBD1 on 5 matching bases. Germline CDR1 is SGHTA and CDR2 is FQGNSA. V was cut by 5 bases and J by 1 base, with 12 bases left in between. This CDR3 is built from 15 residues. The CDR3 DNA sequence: TGTGCCAGCAGCCGCGCAGGGCTGAGCAATCAGCCCCAGCATTTT. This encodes CASSRAGLSNQPQHF.

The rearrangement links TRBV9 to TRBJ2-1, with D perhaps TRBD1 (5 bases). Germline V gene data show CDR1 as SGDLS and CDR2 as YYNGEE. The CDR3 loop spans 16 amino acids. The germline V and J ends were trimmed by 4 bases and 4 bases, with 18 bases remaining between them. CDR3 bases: TGTGCCAGCAGCCAAGCAAGGGGCTCTATGTACAATGAGCAGTTCTTC. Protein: CASSQARGSMYNEQFF.

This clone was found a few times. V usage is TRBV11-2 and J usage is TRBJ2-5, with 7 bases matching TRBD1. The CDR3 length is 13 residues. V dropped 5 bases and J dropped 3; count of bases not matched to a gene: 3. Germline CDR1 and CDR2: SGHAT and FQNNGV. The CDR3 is CASSRDREETQYF. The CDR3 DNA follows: TGTGCCAGCAGCCGCGACAGGGAAGAGACCCAGTACTTC.

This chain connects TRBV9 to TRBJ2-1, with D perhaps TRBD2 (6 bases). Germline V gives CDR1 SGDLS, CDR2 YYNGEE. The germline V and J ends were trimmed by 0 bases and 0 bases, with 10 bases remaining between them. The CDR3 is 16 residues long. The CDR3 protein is CASSVGGRSSYNEQFF. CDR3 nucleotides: TGTGCCAGCAGCGTAGGGGGGAGGAGCTCCTACAATGAGCAGTTCTTC.

DNA for the CDR3: TGTGCCGGGCACAGCCATCTCATATCCGGGGAGCTGTTTTTT. This encodes CAGHSHLISGELFF. The chain links TRBV2 to TRBJ2-2; D ambiguous. The CDR3 extends over 14 amino acids. Trimming removed 11 bases from V and 6 bases from J, with 19 bases in between. CDR1 SNHLY and CDR2 FYNNEI come from the germline V gene.

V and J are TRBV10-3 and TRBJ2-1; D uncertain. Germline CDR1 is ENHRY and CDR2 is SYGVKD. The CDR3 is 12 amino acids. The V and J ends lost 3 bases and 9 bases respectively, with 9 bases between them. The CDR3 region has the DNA TGTGCCATCAGTGATGGTTCTATTGAGCAGTTCTTC. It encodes CAISDGSIEQFF.

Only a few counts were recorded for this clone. The CDR3 DNA reads as TGTGCCAGCAGTGGGACAGGGGATGGCTACACCTTC. Its translation is CASSGTGDGYTF. This chain joins TRBV2 and TRBJ1-2; 9 nucleotides agree with TRBD1. The germline V gene has CDR1 SNHLY and CDR2 FYNNEI. The CDR3 totals 12 residues. Trimming removed 4 bases from V and 6 bases from J; junction bases left unmatched: 0.

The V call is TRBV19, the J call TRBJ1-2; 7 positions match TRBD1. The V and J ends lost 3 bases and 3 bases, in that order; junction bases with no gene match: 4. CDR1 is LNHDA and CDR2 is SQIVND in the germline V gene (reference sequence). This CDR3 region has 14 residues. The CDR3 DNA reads TGTGCCAGTAGTATCCCTGGACAGGACTATGGCTACACCTTC. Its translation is CASSIPGQDYGYTF.

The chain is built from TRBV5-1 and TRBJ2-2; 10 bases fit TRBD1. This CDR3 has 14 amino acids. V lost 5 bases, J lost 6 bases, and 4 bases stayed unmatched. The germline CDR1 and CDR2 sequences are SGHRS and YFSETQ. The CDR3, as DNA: TGCGCCAGCAGATCTGACAGGGGGCCCGGGGAGCTGTTTTTT. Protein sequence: CASRSDRGPGELFF.